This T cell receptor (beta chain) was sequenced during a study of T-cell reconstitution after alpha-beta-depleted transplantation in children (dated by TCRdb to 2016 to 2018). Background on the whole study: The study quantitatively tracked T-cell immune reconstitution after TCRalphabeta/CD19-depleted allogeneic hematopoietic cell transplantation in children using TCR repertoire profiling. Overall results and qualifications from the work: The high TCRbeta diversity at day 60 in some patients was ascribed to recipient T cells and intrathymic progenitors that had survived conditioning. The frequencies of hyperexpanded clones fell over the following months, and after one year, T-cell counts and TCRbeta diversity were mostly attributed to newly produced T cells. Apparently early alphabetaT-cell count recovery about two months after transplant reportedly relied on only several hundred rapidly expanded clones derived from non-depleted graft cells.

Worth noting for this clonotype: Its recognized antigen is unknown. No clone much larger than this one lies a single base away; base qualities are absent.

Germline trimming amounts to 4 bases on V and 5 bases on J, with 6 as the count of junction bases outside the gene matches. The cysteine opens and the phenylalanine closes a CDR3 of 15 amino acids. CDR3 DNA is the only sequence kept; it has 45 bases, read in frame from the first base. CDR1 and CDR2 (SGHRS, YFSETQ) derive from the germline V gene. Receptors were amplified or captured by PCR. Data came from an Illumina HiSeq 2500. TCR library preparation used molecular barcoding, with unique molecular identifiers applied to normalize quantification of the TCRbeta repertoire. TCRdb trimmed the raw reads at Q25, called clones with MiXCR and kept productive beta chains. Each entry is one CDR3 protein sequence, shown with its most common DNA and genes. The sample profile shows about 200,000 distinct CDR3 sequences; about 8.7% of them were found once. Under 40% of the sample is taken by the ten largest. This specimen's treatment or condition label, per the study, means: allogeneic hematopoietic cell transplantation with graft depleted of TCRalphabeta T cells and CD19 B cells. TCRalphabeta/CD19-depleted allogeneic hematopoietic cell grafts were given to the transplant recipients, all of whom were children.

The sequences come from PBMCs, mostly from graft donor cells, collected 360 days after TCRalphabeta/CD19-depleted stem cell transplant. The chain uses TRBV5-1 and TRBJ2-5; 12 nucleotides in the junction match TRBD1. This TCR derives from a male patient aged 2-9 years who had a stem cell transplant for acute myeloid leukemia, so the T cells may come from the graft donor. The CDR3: CASSPGQGAWETQYF. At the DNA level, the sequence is TGCGCCAGCAGCCCGGGACAGGGGGCGTGGGAGACCCAGTACTTC.